Following are 12 T cell receptor beta chains from one sample sequenced in a study of blood T cell repertoires in COVID-19. The method was immunoSEQ multiplex PCR; TCRdb's version includes in-frame clones alone and lacks a portion of them. The table lists some 87,000 clones, approximately 80% of them singletons, with around 11% in the top ten. Material: peripheral blood. These receptors were collected from a woman in her 70s with active or convalescent COVID-19.

V usage is TRBV18 and J usage is TRBJ2-1; TRBD2 matches at 9 bases. Looked up from germline, CDR1 is KGHSH and CDR2 is LQKENI. This CDR3 spans 16 amino acids. The J segment lost 2 bases and the V segment lost 3 bases, leaving 5 bases of the junction unmatched. CDR3 in DNA: TGTGCCAGCTCACCCCCCCAGCGGGGGGCCTACAATGAGCAGTTCTTC. Protein: CASSPPQRGAYNEQFF.

The rearrangement links TRBV6-1 to TRBJ1-2; 7 nucleotides line up with TRBD1. CDR1 is MNHNS and CDR2 is SASEGT in the germline V gene. V was pared by 1 base and J by 1 base, with 6 bases of the junction left unmatched. This CDR3 has 16 residues. The DNA for the CDR3 is TGTGCCAGCAGTGAAGGGGGACAGCCGATTAACTATGGCTACACCTTC. Its protein product is CASSEGGQPINYGYTF.

V and J are TRBV7-9 and TRBJ1-1, with 7 bases aligning to TRBD1. The germline gives CDR1 SEHNR, CDR2 FQNEAQ (reference sequence). CDR3 length: 15 amino acids. Losses at the gene ends were 6 bases for V and 4 bases for J; bases not matched to a gene: 11. The CDR3, as DNA: TGTGCCAGCAGTCATGACAGGGTGGGGTTCACTGAAGCTTTCTTT. This encodes CASSHDRVGFTEAFF.

This clone appeared a single time. The chain recombines TRBV6-1 with TRBJ1-2, with 7 bases matching TRBD1. Germline CDR1 reads MNHNS; CDR2 reads SASEGT. This CDR3 comprises 15 residues. V shed 2 bases, J shed 5 bases, and the junction held 8 bases outside the gene matches. CDR3 in DNA: TGTGCCAGCAGTGAACTTAGCCGGGACAGTTATGGCTACACCTTC. Protein: CASSELSRDSYGYTF.

Comments on this clone: The conserved phenylalanine or tryptophan is not found at the CDR3 terminus, so this likely reflects a read error. No DNA is shown, since the ends of the CDR3 on it are uncertain; the CDR3 is the one TCRdb lists. The V and J genes are TRBV7-9 and TRBJ1-2; TRBD1 is the table's D call and was not checked against the DNA. CDR1 SEHNR and CDR2 FQNEAQ come from the germline V gene (reference sequence). The CDR3 is made up of 11 amino acids, end residues included. CDR3 sequence reads: CASSLVGVLTY.

This clone has more than one count but fewer than ten. The chain uses TRBV6-5 and TRBJ2-1, with 13 bases that match TRBD2. J gave up 9 bases and V 2 bases, and 4 bases lay outside the gene matches. The CDR3 runs to 15 residues. Per the germline V gene, CDR1 is MNHEY and CDR2 is SVGAGI. The CDR3 DNA follows: TGTGCCAGCAGTTACACTAGCGGGGGGGCGGCTGAGCAGTTCTTC. Encoded protein: CASSYTSGGAAEQFF.

This chain joins TRBV10-3 and TRBJ2-7; 7 nucleotides line up with TRBD1. V dropped 4 bases and J dropped 0; count of bases not matched to a gene: 6. CDR1 is ENHRY, CDR2 SYGVKD, per germline. The length of the CDR3 is 15 residues. CDR3 sequence: CAISAGQHSSYEQYF. Written as DNA, the CDR3 is TGTGCCATCAGTGCGGGACAGCACAGCTCCTACGAGCAGTACTTC.

This clone was recorded a few times. This chain connects TRBV5-1 to TRBJ1-1; 10 bases agree with TRBD1. Germline assignment: CDR1 SGHRS and CDR2 YFSETQ. The CDR3 consists of 15 residues. Germline trimming cut 3 bases from V and 5 bases from J; bases unmatched to any gene: 7. CDR3 nucleotide sequence: TGCGCCAGCAGCTCACGAGGACAGGGGGGGACTGAAGCTTTCTTT. Protein product: CASSSRGQGGTEAFF.

This sequence joins TRBV20-1 and TRBJ1-2; D remains ambiguous. Trimming took 6 bases from V and 8 from J, leaving 13 bases between them. CDR3 length: 11 residues. Germline values: CDR1 DFQATT, CDR2 SNEGSKA (reference sequence). For the CDR3, the DNA is TGCAGTGCGAGCCAAATGTGGGGCTACACCTTC. Protein product: CSASQMWGYTF.

The chain links TRBV11-2 to TRBJ2-3; the match to TRBD2 covers 11 bases. V shed 4 bases, J shed 2 bases, and the junction held 2 bases outside the gene matches. CDR3 size: 15 residues. Germline CDR1 reads SGHAT; CDR2 reads FQNNGV. CDR3 sequence: CASSSTSGNTDTQYF. CDR3 coding DNA: TGTGCCAGCAGCTCGACTAGCGGGAACACAGATACGCAGTATTTT.

The rearrangement links TRBV5-4 to TRBJ2-5; D unresolved. Germline V CDR1 and CDR2: SGHNT, YYREEE (reference sequence). Trimming cost V 0 bases and J 1 base, with 10 bases left between them. The CDR3 spans 15 residues. The CDR3 loop is CASSLEAVTQETQYF. CDR3 sequence (DNA): TGTGCCAGCAGCTTGGAGGCGGTAACCCAAGAGACCCAGTACTTC.

The chain links TRBV19 to TRBJ2-7; possible D gene TRBD1, 5 bases. The length of the CDR3 is 15 residues. The germline V gene has CDR1 LNHDA and CDR2 SQIVND (reference sequence). Trimming removed 0 bases from V and 0 bases from J, with 9 bases in between. The CDR3 sequence is CASSIEAGYSYEQYF. In DNA form, the CDR3 reads TGTGCCAGTAGTATAGAAGCAGGGTACTCCTACGAGCAGTACTTC.